This T cell receptor beta chain stems from a study of T cell responses to AZD1222 COVID-19 vaccine (TCRdb year 2021). Some background on the complete study: A total of more than 230 trial participants underwent TCR sequencing, of whom 200 to 220 had received two doses of AZD1222 and about 25 had received two doses of the MenACWY control vaccine. Enrollment into the trials was organized by age into subgroups of 18-55, 56-69 and 70-plus years, and those subgroups contained about 150, 27 and 61 TCR-sequenced participants, respectively. Overall results and qualifications from the work: The 56-69-year group was small, and its depth increase did not reach significance, likely because of low power. Only a handful of AZD1222 recipients were SARS-CoV-2 seropositive at baseline, limiting conclusions about previously exposed vaccinees. No day 14 peak-response samples were available, so repertoires were characterized only after the peak T cell response. Participants were mostly white British, with more females than males. The authors suggested clonal diversity may have been underestimated. Reportedly, almost half of the unique spike-specific TCRs recognized epitopes lying outside the regions that are mutated in the B.1.351 and B.1.1.7 variants. Spike-specific TCR breadth and depth rose significantly after two AZD1222 doses compared with day 0 and with MenACWY recipients. Vaccine-associated CD4 TCRs spanned the whole spike protein, with dominant responses in regions 160-218 and 743-854.

Its CDR3 holds 15 amino acids, cysteine through phenylalanine. Just CDR3 DNA is preserved here, 45 bases in frame from base 1. The V and J ends are trimmed by 5 bases and 8 bases, leaving 20 bases between them. Per the germline V gene (reference sequence), SGHNT is the CDR1 and YYREEE is the CDR2. The CDR3 regions of human TCRbeta chains were analyzed by immunosequencing. The original methods were these. TCRs in the repertoires were compared against a reference library of SARS-CoV-2-specific TCRs that had been generated with the MIRA antigen-specificity platform. Breadth was defined as the fraction of unique TCRs that were SARS-CoV-2-associated. Depth was defined as the fraction of total T cells that were SARS-CoV-2-associated. Using the MIRA data, every spike-specific TCR was mapped to the spike region that the TCR reacted to and assigned to either a CD4 or a CD8 class. Log10-transformed breadth and depth values were compared by one-way ANOVA with Sidak's multiple comparisons tests. TCRdb retrieved this table from immuneACCESS and kept in-frame rearrangements only. Not all clones are present; in checked studies, unresolved V genes account for under half, and no reason is known for the remainder. That table is the source of V, J and clone size, and D and trimming were worked out from the DNA. The sample table holds about 59,000 clones, of which 89% were seen once. The ten biggest clones cover roughly 6% of the sample.

In regard to this clone: There is no known antigen for this receptor. Base quality data are lacking; no much larger clone is found one base away.

In light of the paper, this sample's time point label describes: about 28 days (+/-7) after the second vaccine dose. AZD1222 recipients with second doses at about 4 weeks or about 12 weeks were pooled, because spike-specific TCR depth and breadth did not differ between schedules. Samples from vaccinated people were obtained from the UK trials COV001 and COV002, which included a single-blind randomized controlled phase 2/3 trial of AZD1222 (ChAdOx1 nCoV-19) in healthy adults. Trial participant PBMC samples were collected at day 0 and day 28 after the second dose for TCRbeta chain sequencing. This receptor was taken from an adult who received the AZD1222 COVID-19 vaccine. This material consisted of peripheral blood, taken 28 days after the second AZD1222 dose. The sequence links TRBV5-4 to TRBJ2-1, with the D assignment possibly TRBD1 or TRBD2, given 5 matching bases for each. The sequence in DNA is TGTGCCAGCAGGCCCTTGAGGGGCGCGGATGATGAGCAGTTCTTC. Its amino acids are CASRPLRGADDEQFF. With the portions outside the CDR3 filled from the reference TRBV5-4 and TRBJ2-1 genes, the complete variable region becomes ETGVTQSPTHLIKTRGQQVTLRCSSQSGHNTVSWYQQALGQGPQFIFQYYREEENGRGNFPPRFSGLQFPNYSSELNVNALELDDSALYLCASRPLRGADDEQFFGPGTRLTVL.